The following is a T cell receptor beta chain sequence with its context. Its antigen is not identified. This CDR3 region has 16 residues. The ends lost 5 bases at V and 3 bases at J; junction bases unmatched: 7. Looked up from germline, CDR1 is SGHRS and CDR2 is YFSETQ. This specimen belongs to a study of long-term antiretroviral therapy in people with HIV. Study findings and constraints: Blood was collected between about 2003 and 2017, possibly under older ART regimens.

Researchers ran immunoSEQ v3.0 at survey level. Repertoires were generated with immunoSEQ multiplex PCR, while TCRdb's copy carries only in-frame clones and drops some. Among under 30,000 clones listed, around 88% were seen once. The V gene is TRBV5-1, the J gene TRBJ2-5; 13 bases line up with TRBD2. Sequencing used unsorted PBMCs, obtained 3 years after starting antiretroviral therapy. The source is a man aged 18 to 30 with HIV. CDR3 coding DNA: TGCGCCAGCAGAGCAACGACTAGCGGGGGGAAAGAGACCCAGTACTTC. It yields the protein CASRATTSGGKETQYF.